Below, 14 T cell receptor beta chains from the same sample are listed, as sequenced in a study of T cells after yellow fever vaccination. From the 5' RACE reads, TCRdb called clonotypes with MiXCR, one entry per CDR3 protein. The profile covers about 160,000 distinct CDR3 sequences, with roughly a tenth appearing a single time and roughly 33% taken by the ten largest. Sequences were derived from CD8+ T cells sorted from PBMCs, sampled 45 days after the yellow fever booster vaccination. The source of these receptors is a man between 18 and 29 years old who received the YFV17D yellow fever vaccine.

The chain employs TRBV28 and TRBJ2-3; perhaps D is TRBD1 or TRBD2 (6 bases each). Germline V CDR1 and CDR2: MDHEN, SYDVKM. Trimming shortened V by 2 bases and J by 8 bases, and 26 bases separated the two germline ends. The CDR3 consists of 18 residues. The CDR3 DNA follows: TGTGCCAGCAGTTTAAGGAGATCTAAGCCCGAGGGGGGAGGTACGCAGTATTTT. Amino acid sequence: CASSLRRSKPEGGGTQYF.

Many counts were recorded for this clonotype. The rearrangement joins TRBV5-5 to TRBJ1-6; 7 bases fit TRBD1. After removal of 3 bases from V and 7 bases from J, the junction contained 4 bases not matched to a gene. The CDR3 has 14 amino acids. The germline V gene encodes CDR1 SGHKS and CDR2 YYEKEE (reference sequence). CDR3 in DNA: TGTGCCAGCAGCTCCAGGGGGGGGAATTCACCCCTCCACTTT. Translating it yields CASSSRGGNSPLHF.

This clonotype came up a few times. V usage is TRBV4-3 and J usage is TRBJ2-1; a possible D gene is TRBD1 (5 bases). Trimming pared 3 bases from V and 8 bases from J, leaving 14 bases between. CDR1 and CDR2 from the germline V gene are LGHNA and YSLEER. CDR3 size: 14 residues. The CDR3 sequence is CASSQSPGRDEQFF. Here the CDR3 DNA reads TGCGCCAGCAGCCAGAGCCCAGGGCGCGATGAGCAGTTCTTC.

This clonotype has at least ten counts. This rearrangement joins TRBV4-1 to TRBJ2-1, with TRBD2 matching over 8 bases. The V segment lost 4 bases and the J segment 5 bases; nucleotides outside the gene matches: 7. The germline CDR1 and CDR2 sequences are MGHRA and YSYEKL. This CDR3 has 15 amino acids. The CDR3 is CASSPFGGADNEQFF. For the CDR3, the DNA is TGCGCCAGCAGCCCATTCGGGGGGGCCGACAATGAGCAGTTCTTC.

This clonotype was counted a few times. J is TRBJ1-2 and V is TRBV6-6; D is possibly TRBD1 (5 bases). Trimming took 10 bases from V and 8 from J, leaving 17 bases between them. CDR1 is MNHNY, CDR2 SVGAGI, per germline (reference sequence). This CDR3 spans 12 amino acids. The CDR3 DNA follows: TGTGCCACCGTGCAGGGAGTAGACGGCTACACCTTC. This translates into CATVQGVDGYTF.

This clonotype has at least ten counts. The chain couples TRBV4-1 to TRBJ2-5; D may be TRBD1 or TRBD2 (5 bases each). Trimming removed 3 bases at V and 1 base at J, with 9 bases between. CDR3 length: 14 residues. CDR1 and CDR2 from the germline V gene are MGHRA and YSYEKL. CDR3 residues: CASSHEGFQETQYF. CDR3 nucleotide sequence: TGCGCCAGCAGCCATGAGGGGTTCCAAGAGACCCAGTACTTC.

This clonotype was detected only a few times. The chain uses TRBV3-1 and TRBJ2-3; 9 nucleotides agree with TRBD2. Germline V CDR1 and CDR2: LGHDT, YNNKEL (reference sequence). The CDR3 is 16 residues long. The ends lost 1 base at V and 4 bases at J; junction bases unmatched: 6. The DNA for the CDR3 is TGTGCCAGCAGCCAAGGGCGCGGGGGGGCTCCAGATACGCAGTATTTT. The encoded protein is CASSQGRGGAPDTQYF.

The chain combines TRBV7-8 with TRBJ1-2; TRBD1 matches at 10 bases. CDR3 size: 14 residues. The J segment lost 4 bases and the V segment lost 5 bases, leaving 4 bases of the junction unmatched. CDR1 is SGHVS, CDR2 FQNEAQ, per germline. The DNA for the CDR3 is TGTGCCAGCAGCATCAGACAGGGGGCCTATGGCTACACCTTC. This sequence encodes CASSIRQGAYGYTF.

The rearrangement joins TRBV6-5 to TRBJ1-5; D is ambiguous. The CDR3 extends over 14 amino acids. Germline CDR1 and CDR2: MNHEY and SVGAGI. Trimming removed 2 bases at V and 4 bases at J, with 9 bases between. The CDR3 sequence: CASSYRIGNQPQHF. The DNA of the CDR3 is TGTGCCAGCAGTTACAGAATAGGGAATCAGCCCCAGCATTTT.

This clonotype was observed a handful of times. CDR3 in DNA: TGCGCCAGCAGCCTACAAGTTACAGGGAGCTACGAGCAGTACTTC. It codes for CASSLQVTGSYEQYF. The V and J genes are TRBV4-1 and TRBJ2-7, with D perhaps TRBD1 (6 bases). The CDR3 is made up of 15 amino acids. The germline gives CDR1 MGHRA, CDR2 YSYEKL. The V end lost 4 bases, the J end lost 3 bases, and 16 bases lay between the germline ends.

The chain links TRBV12-3 or TRBV12-4 to TRBJ2-7; D remains ambiguous. The CDR3 consists of 12 residues. Between the trimmed V and J ends, which lost 3 bases and 4 bases, there was a span of 7 bases. The CDR3 DNA is TGTGCCAGCAGTTTTATGGAATACGAGCAGTACTTC. This encodes CASSFMEYEQYF.

J is TRBJ2-5 and V is TRBV9; D assignment may be TRBD1 or TRBD2 (5 bases each). Deletions cut 1 base from V and 4 bases from J, with 8 bases between. CDR3 length: 13 residues. Germline V gene sequence: CDR1 SGDLS, CDR2 YYNGEE. The CDR3 DNA reads TGTGCCAGCAGCGTATGGGACGGAGAGACCCAGTACTTC. It translates to CASSVWDGETQYF.

Many counts were recorded for this clonotype. The rearrangement links TRBV6-4 to TRBJ2-3, with 10 bases identical to TRBD2. The length of the CDR3 is 16 residues. V gave up 3 bases and J gave up 6 bases; unmatched junction bases: 9. CDR1 is MRHNA, CDR2 SNTAGT, per germline. CDR3 DNA: TGTGCCAGCAGTGAGTCTAGCGGGGGCCAACTTGATACGCAGTATTTT. It yields the protein CASSESSGGQLDTQYF.

This clonotype was detected ten times or more. The genes are TRBV12-3 or TRBV12-4 and TRBJ2-5; D perhaps matches TRBD1 (5 bases). V lost 6 bases and J lost 7, with 15 bases in between. The CDR3 consists of 13 residues. CDR3 amino acids: CASSATGLGTQYF. Written as DNA, the CDR3 is TGTGCCAGCAGCGCTACAGGTTTGGGGACCCAGTACTTC.